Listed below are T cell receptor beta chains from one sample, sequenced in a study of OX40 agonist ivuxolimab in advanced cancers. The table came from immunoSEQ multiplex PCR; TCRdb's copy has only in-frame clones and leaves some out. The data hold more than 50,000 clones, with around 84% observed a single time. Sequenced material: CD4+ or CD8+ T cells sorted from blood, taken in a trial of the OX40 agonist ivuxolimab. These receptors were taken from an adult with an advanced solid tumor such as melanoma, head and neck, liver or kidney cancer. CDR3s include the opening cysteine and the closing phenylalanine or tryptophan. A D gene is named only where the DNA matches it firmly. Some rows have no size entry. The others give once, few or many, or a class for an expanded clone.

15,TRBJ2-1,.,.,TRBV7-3,TGTGCCAGCAGCTTAGGGGGCCAGATATACAATGAGCAGTTCTTC,CASSLGGQIYNEQFF
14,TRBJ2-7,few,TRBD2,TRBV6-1,TGTGCCAGCCGCCGGGACTACCGAGGGGACGAGCAGTACTTC,CASRRDYRGDEQYF
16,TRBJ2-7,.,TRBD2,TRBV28,TGTGCCAGCAGTCTTACCTCGGGACTAGCGGGATACGAGCAGTACTTC,CASSLTSGLAGYEQYF
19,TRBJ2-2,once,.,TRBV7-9,TGTGCCAGCAGCCTCTCGACCCTCGGACGGGCCTCTAACACCGGGGAGCTGTTTTTT,CASSLSTLGRASNTGELFF
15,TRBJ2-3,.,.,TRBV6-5,TGTGCCAGCAGTTACGGGGGAAGGGACACAGATACGCAGTATTTT,CASSYGGRDTDTQYF
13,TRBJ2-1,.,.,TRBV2,TGTGCCAGCAGTGATAATGTACTGGATGAGCAGTTCTTC,CASSDNVLDEQFF
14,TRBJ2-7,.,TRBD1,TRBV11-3,TGTGCCAGCAGCCCCACGGGACAGAGGGGCGAGCAGTACTTC,CASSPTGQRGEQYF
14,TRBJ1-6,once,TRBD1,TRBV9,TGTGCCAGCAGCGTCGGGACAGTTAATTCACCCCTCCACTTT,CASSVGTVNSPLHF
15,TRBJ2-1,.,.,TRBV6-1,TGTGCCAGCAGTGAAGCGGAGGGGAGGAACGATGAGCAGTTCTTC,CASSEAEGRNDEQFF
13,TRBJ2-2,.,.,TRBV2,TGTGCCGGCGGGCCCGCGATCACCGGGGAGCTGTTTTTT,CAGGPAITGELFF
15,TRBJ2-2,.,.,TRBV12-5,TGTGCTAGTGCTACAGACCTTCAGAGTCCCGGGGAGCTGTTTTTT,CASATDLQSPGELFF
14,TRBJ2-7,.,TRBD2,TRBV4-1,TGCGCCAGCAGTACACTAGCGGGTCCCTACGAGCAGTACTTC,CASSTLAGPYEQYF
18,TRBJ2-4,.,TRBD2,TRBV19,TGTGCCAGTACCCCTCGGATAGCGGGAGGGCCGGCCAAAAACATTCAGTACTTC,CASTPRIAGGPAKNIQYF
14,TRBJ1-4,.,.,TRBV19,TGTGCCAGTAGTGAGCCAGGAACTAATGAAAAACTGTTTTTT,CASSEPGTNEKLFF
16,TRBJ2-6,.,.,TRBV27,TGTGCCAGCAGTTCGCCTCGTGGGGCCGGGGCCAACGTCCTGACTTTC,CASSSPRGAGANVLTF
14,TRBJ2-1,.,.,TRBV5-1,TGCGCCAGCAGCTTTAATCTCGGCGACAATGAGCAGTTCTTC,CASSFNLGDNEQFF
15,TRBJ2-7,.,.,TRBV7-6,TGTGCCAGCAGCCCTAGGGGGGCCAGCTCCTACGAGCAGTACTTC,CASSPRGASSYEQYF
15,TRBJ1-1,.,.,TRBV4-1,TGCGCCAGCAGCCAACCTTGGCGGGCGAACACTGAAGCTTTCTTT,CASSQPWRANTEAFF
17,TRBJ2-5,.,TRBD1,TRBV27,TGTGCCAGCAGTTCGTTAGGGACAGGGAAAGGGCAAGAGACCCAGTACTTC,CASSSLGTGKGQETQYF
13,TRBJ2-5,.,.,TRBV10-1,TGCGCCAGCAGTGAGTCTGGGGTTAAGACCCAGTACTTC,CASSESGVKTQYF
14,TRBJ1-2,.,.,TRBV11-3,TGTGCCAGCAGCAAAGGGACGGCTTCGGGCGGCTACACCTTC,CASSKGTASGGYTF
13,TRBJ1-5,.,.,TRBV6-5,TGTGCCAGCAGTTTTGTAACGGGTCAGCCCCAGCATTTT,CASSFVTGQPQHF
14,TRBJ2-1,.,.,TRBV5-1,TGCGCCAGCAGCTTTCAGACTGTAACGGATGAGCAGTTCTTC,CASSFQTVTDEQFF
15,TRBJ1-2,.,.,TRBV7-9,TGTGCCAGCAGTCGGACCTACCGAGGGGACTATGGCTACACCTTC,CASSRTYRGDYGYTF
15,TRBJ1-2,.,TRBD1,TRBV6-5,TGTGCCAGCAGTTACAGGGGACAGGAGGACGGGGGCTACACCTTC,CASSYRGQEDGGYTF
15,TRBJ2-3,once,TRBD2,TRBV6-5,TGTGCCAGCAGTCCCCTAGCGGGACACACAGATACGCAGTATTTT,CASSPLAGHTDTQYF
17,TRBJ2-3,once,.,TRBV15,TGTGCCACCAGCAGAGAAGAGGCAGCAACTAGCACAGATACGCAGTATTTT,CATSREEAATSTDTQYF
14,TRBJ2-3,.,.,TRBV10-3,TGTGCCATCAGCCCCGACAGCAGCACAGATACGCAGTATTTT,CAISPDSSTDTQYF
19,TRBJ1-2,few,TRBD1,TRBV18,TGTGCCAGCTCACCAAGACCTATCTCCGGGACAGGGACTGTCTATGGCTACACCTTC,CASSPRPISGTGTVYGYTF
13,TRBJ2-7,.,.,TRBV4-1,TGCGCCAGCAGCCAATGGTACGGGAACGAGCAGTACTTC,CASSQWYGNEQYF
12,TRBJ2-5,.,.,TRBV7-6,TGTGCCAGCACCGCAACTTTGGAGACCCAGTACTTC,CASTATLETQYF
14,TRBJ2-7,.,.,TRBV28,TGTGCCATCGAGACTAGAAGTGCCTCCTACGAGCAGTACTTC,CAIETRSASYEQYF
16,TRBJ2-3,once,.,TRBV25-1,TGTGCCAGCAGTGCAACAGGTGGGAGGTTAGGGGATACGCAGTATTTT,CASSATGGRLGDTQYF
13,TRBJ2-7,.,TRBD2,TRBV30,TGTGCCTGCCGGGGGGTTACTCACTACGAGCAGTACTTC,CACRGVTHYEQYF
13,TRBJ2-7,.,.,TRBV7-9,TGTGCCAGCAGCTCAGCTGCAGGGGACGAGCAGTACTTC,CASSSAAGDEQYF
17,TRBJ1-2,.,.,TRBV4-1,TGCGCCAGCAGCCAAGATGGAAGGGGCAGGGGATCTCGCGGCTACACCTTC,CASSQDGRGRGSRGYTF
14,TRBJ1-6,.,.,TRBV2,TGTGCCAGCAGTGAGTTGCAGGAGGAATTGACCCTCCACTTT,CASSELQEELTLHF
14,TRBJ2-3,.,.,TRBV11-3,TGTGCGAGCGCCAGGGGTGGGAGCACAGATACGCAGTATTTT,CASARGGSTDTQYF
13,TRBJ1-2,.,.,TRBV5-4,TGTGCCAGCAGCTCCATGGGAGGGAACGGCTACACCTTC,CASSSMGGNGYTF
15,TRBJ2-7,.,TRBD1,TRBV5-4,TGTGCCAGCAGCTTGGAGGGGACAGGTCCCTACGAGCAGTACTTC,CASSLEGTGPYEQYF
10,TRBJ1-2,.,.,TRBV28,TGTGCCAGCCGAGAGTTGGGCTACACCTTC,CASRELGYTF
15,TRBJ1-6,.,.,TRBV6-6,TGTGCCAGCAGACCCCCAGGGGTGGGTAATTCACCCCTCCACTTT,CASRPPGVGNSPLHF